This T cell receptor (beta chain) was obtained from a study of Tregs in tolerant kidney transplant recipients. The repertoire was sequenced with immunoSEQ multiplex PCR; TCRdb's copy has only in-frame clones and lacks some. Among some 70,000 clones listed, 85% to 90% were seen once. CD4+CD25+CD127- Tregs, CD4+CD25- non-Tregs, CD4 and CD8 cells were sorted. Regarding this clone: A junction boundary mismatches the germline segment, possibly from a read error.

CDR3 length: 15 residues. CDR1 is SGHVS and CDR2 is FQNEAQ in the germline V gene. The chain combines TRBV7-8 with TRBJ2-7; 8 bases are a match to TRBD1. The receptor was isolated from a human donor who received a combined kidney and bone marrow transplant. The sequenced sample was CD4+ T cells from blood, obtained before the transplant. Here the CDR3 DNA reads TGTGCCAGCAGCTACGGACAGGGTGTCTCCAACGAGCAGTACTTC. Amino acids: CASSYGQGVSNEQYF. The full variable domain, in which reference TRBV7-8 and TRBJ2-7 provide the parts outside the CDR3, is GAGVSQSPRYKVAKRGQDVALRCDPISGHVSLFWYQQALGQGPEFLTYFQNEAQLDKSGLPSDRFFAERPEGSVSTLKIQRTQQEDSAVYLCASSYGQGVSNEQYFGPGTRLTVT.